This TCR beta chain was identified in a study of T cell responses to AZD1222 COVID-19 vaccine. Study results and caveats: The number of AZD1222 recipients seropositive at baseline was only 5 to 7. Clonal diversity may have been underestimated in mostly white British donors.

In regard to this clone: Its antigen is undetermined.

The CDR3 is 18 amino acids. With V trimmed by 7 bases and J by 1 base, 15 bases remained unmatched. CDR1 is WSHSY, CDR2 SAAADI, per germline. Pooling was applied to second doses at about 4 or about 12 weeks. TCRdb's copy holds only in-frame clones and misses some; the assay was immunoSEQ multiplex PCR. The sample lists about 63,000 clones; around four fifths were seen once. Sample: peripheral blood, taken 28 days after the second AZD1222 dose. This receptor was obtained from an adult who received the AZD1222 COVID-19 vaccine. This chain connects TRBV10-2 to TRBJ2-1; the match to TRBD1 covers 8 bases. CDR3 sequence (DNA): TGCGCCAGCAACGGAGGGACAGGCAACCTCAGGTCCTACAATGAGCAGTTCTTC. It encodes CASNGGTGNLRSYNEQFF.